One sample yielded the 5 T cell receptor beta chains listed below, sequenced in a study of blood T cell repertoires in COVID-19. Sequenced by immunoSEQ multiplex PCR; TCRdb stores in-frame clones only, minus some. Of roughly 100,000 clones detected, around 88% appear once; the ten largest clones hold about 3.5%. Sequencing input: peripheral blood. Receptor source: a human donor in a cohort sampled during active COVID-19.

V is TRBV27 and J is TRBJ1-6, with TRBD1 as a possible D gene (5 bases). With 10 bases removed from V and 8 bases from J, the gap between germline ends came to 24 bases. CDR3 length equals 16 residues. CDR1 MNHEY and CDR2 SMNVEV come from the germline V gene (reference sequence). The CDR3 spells CATLRSPRAIHSPLHF. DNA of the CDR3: TGTGCCACCCTTCGATCACCCAGGGCCATACATTCACCCCTCCACTTT.

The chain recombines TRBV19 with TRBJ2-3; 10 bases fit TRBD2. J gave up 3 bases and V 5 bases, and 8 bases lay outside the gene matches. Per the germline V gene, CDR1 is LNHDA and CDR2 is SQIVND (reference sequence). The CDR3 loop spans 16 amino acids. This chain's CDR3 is CASSRRLAGLTDTQYF. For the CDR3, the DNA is TGTGCCAGTAGTCGCAGACTAGCGGGTCTTACAGATACGCAGTATTTT.

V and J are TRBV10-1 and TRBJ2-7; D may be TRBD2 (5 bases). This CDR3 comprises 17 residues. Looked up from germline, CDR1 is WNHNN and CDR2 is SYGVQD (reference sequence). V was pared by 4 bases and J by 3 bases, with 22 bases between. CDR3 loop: CASSGPPERAGLYEQYF. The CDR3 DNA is TGCGCCAGCAGTGGCCCCCCCGAAAGGGCGGGCCTCTACGAGCAGTACTTC.

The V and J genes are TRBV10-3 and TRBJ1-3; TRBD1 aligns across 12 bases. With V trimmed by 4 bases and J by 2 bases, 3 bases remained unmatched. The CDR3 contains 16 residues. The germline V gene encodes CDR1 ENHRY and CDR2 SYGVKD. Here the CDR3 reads CAISAGQGAAGNTIYF. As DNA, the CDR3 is TGTGCCATCAGTGCGGGACAGGGGGCAGCTGGAAACACCATATATTTT.

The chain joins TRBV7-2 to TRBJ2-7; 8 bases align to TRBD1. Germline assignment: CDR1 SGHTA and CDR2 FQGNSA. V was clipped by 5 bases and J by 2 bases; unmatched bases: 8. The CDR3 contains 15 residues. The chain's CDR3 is CASSLTPQGAYEQYF. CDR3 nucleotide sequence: TGTGCCAGCAGCCTAACCCCACAGGGGGCCTACGAGCAGTACTTC.